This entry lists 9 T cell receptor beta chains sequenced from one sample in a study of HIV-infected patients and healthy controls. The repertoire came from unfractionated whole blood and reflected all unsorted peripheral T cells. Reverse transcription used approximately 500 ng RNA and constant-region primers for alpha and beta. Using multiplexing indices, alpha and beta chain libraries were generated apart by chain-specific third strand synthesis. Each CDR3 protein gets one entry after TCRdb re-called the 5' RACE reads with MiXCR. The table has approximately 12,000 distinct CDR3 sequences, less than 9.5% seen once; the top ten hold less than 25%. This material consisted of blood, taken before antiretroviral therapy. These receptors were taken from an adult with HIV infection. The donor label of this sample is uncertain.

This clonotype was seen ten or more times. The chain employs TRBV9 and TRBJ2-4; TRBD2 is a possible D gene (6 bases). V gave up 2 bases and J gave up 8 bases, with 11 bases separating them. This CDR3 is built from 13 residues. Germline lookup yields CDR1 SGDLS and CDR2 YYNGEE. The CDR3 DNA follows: TGTGCCAGCAGCGTGGAGGGGCCGGACATTCAGTACTTC. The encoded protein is CASSVEGPDIQYF.

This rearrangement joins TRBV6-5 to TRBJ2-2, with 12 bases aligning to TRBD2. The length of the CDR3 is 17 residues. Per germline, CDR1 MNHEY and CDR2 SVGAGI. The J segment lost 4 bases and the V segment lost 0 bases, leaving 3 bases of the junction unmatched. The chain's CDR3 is CASSYSRLAGATGELFF. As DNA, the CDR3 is TGTGCCAGCAGTTACTCGAGACTAGCGGGGGCCACCGGGGAGCTGTTTTTT.

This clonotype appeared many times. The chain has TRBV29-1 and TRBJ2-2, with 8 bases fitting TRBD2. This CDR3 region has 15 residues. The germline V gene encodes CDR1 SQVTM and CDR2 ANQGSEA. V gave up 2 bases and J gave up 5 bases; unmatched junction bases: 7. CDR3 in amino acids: CSVERGLGSTGELFF. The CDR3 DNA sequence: TGCAGCGTTGAACGGGGACTAGGGTCGACCGGGGAGCTGTTTTTT.

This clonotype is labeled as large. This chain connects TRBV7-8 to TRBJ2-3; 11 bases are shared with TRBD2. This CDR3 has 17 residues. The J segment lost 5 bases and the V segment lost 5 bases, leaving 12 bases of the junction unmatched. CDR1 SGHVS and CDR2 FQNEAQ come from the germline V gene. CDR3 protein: CASSHPYSGGAKDTQYF. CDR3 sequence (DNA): TGTGCCAGCAGCCATCCCTATAGCGGGGGGGCGAAAGATACGCAGTATTTT.

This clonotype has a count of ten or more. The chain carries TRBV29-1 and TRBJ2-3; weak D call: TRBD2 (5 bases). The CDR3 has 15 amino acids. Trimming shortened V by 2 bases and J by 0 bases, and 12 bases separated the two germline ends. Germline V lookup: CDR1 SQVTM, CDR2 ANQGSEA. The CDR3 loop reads CSVERSADSTDTQYF. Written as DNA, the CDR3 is TGCAGCGTTGAACGGTCAGCGGACAGCACAGATACGCAGTATTTT.

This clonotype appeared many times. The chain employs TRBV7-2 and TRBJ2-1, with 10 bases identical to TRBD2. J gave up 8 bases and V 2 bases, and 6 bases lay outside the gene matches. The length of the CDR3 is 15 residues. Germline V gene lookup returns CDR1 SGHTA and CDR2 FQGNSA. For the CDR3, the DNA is TGTGCCAGCAGCTTATTAGCGGGGGGAGCCTATGAGCAGTTCTTC. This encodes CASSLLAGGAYEQFF.

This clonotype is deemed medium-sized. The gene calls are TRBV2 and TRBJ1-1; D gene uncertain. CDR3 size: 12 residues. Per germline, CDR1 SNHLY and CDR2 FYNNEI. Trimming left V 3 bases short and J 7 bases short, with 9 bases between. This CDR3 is CASSDPPLEAFF. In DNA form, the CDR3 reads TGTGCCAGCAGTGATCCCCCCCTTGAAGCTTTCTTT.

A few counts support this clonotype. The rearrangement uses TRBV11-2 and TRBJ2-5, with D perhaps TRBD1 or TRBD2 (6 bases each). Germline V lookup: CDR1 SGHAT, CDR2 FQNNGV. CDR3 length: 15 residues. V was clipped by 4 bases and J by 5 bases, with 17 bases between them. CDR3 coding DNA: TGTGCCAGCAGCTCACCGACAGGAGGGGGGGAGACCCAGTACTTC. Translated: CASSSPTGGGETQYF.

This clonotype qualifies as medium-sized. CDR3 sequence: CASSQAGPGGEQFF. The CDR3 DNA reads TGTGCCAGCAGCCAAGCGGGACCGGGCGGTGAGCAGTTCTTC. This chain joins TRBV3-1 and TRBJ2-1; D could derive from TRBD1 or TRBD2 (5 bases each). Germline assignment: CDR1 LGHDT and CDR2 YNNKEL (reference sequence). V lost 1 base and J 9 bases, leaving 13 bases between the germline ends. The CDR3 sequence is 14 residues long.